The clone carrying this TCR beta chain has only a few counts. The antigen is undetermined. The data stem from a study of CD8 T cells in ankylosing spondylitis. General study points: Disease-linked clones, CD8+, were relatively rare in peripheral blood. Blood of patients with ankylosing spondylitis appeared to be characterized by a TCR beta motif of several highly homologous variants. The study looked at matched synovial fluid samples from ankylosing spondylitis patients. Disease-linked clones were reported to be significantly enriched there.

Germline V CDR1 and CDR2: MRHNA, SNTAGT. J was trimmed by 3 bases and V by 6 bases; bases with no gene match: 8. The CDR3 is 17 amino acids. Molecular-barcoded quantitative 5'-RACE produced these TCR beta libraries. Each CDR3 protein gets one entry after TCRdb re-called the 5' RACE reads with MiXCR. The table shows approximately 260,000 distinct CDR3 sequences, with more than 15% occurring only once. The chain uses TRBV6-4 and TRBJ2-3, with 14 nucleotides matching TRBD2. The TCR originated in a male donor with ankylosing spondylitis or in good health (not recorded which). The sample consisted of blood, either unsorted or a sorted T cell fraction (not recorded which). The CDR3 loop is CASRTGTSGSGTDTQYF. Written as DNA, the CDR3 is TGTGCCAGCAGGACCGGGACTAGCGGGAGTGGGACAGATACGCAGTATTTT.